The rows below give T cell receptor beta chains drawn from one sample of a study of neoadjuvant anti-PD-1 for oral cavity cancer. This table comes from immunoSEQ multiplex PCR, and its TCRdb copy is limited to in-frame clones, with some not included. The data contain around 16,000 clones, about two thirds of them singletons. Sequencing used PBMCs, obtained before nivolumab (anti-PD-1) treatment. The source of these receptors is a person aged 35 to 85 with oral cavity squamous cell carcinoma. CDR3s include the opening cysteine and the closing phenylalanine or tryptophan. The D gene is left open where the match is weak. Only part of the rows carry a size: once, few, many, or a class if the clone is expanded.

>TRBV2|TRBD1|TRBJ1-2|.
CASSAGTGNLGYTF
TGTGCCAGCAGCGCCGGGACAGGGAATTTAGGCTACACCTTC
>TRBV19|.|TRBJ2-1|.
CASSIQLSSYNEQFF
TGTGCCAGTAGTATCCAACTCAGCTCCTACAATGAGCAGTTCTTC
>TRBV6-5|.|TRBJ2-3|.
CARAQGGWSTDTQYF
TGTGCCAGAGCCCAGGGGGGATGGAGCACAGATACGCAGTATTTT
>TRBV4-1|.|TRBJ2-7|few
CASSQDPSGEQYF
TGCGCCAGCAGCCAAGACCCGTCGGGGGAGCAGTACTTC
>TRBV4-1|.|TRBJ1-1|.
CASSRITGREEAFF
TGCGCCAGCAGCCGAATCACAGGGAGAGAAGAAGCTTTCTTT
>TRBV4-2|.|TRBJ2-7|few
CASSQDLYEQYF
TGTGCCAGCAGCCAAGATCTCTACGAGCAGTACTTC
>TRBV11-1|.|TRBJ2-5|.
CASGVQRETQYF
TGTGCCAGCGGCGTACAGCGGGAGACCCAGTACTTC
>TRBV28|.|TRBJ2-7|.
CASSSHYEQYF
TGTGCCAGCAGTTCCCACTACGAGCAGTACTTC
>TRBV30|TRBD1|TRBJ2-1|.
CAWSPTGQGYNEQFF
TGTGCCTGGAGTCCAACCGGACAGGGCTACAATGAGCAGTTCTTC
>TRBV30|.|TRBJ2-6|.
CAWTKRGQTSGANVLTF
TGTGCCTGGACCAAAAGAGGACAGACCTCTGGGGCCAACGTCCTGACTTTC
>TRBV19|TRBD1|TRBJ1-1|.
CASSRLDRGTEAFF
TGTGCCAGTAGTCGCCTTGACAGGGGGACTGAAGCTTTCTTT
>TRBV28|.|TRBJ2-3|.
CASRLSLTGGPTDTQYF
TGTGCCAGCAGGCTATCCTTGACAGGCGGTCCCACAGATACGCAGTATTTT
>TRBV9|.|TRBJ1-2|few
CASRPEGLIYGYTF
TGTGCCAGCAGGCCTGAGGGACTGATCTATGGCTACACCTTC
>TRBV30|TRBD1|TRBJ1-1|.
CAWRARGMNTEAFF
TGTGCCTGGAGAGCCAGGGGGATGAACACTGAAGCTTTCTTT
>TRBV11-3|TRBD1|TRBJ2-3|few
CASSLRDRGNTSTDTQYF
TGTGCCAGCAGCTTACGGGACAGGGGAAATACTAGCACAGATACGCAGTATTTT
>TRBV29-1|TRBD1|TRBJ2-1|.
CSVDADRAYNEQFF
TGCAGCGTTGATGCGGACAGGGCCTACAATGAGCAGTTCTTC
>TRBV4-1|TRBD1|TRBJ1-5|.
CASSQADRVGSQPQHF
TGCGCCAGCAGCCAAGCGGACAGGGTTGGAAGTCAGCCCCAGCATTTT
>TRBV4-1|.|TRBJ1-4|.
CASSQVRVQLNEKLFF
TGCGCCAGCAGCCAAGTAAGGGTTCAACTTAATGAAAAACTGTTTTTT
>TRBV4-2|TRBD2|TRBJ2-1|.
CASSQDPSGGAGEQFF
TGTGCCAGCAGCCAAGATCCTAGCGGGGGGGCAGGCGAGCAGTTCTTC
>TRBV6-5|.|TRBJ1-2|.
CASTRAPDGYGYTF
TGTGCCAGCACCAGGGCCCCGGACGGGTATGGCTACACCTTC
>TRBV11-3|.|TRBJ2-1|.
CASSARSPNEQFF
TGTGCCAGCAGCGCCAGGTCCCCCAATGAGCAGTTCTTC
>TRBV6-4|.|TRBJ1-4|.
CASSERGDMGEKLFF
TGTGCCAGCAGTGAGAGAGGGGACATGGGTGAAAAACTGTTTTTT
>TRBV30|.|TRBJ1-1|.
CAWNYGGGRNTEAFF
TGTGCCTGGAACTATGGGGGAGGCAGGAACACTGAAGCTTTCTTT
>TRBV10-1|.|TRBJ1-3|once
CASSGVAGLAGGFEGNTIYF
TGCGCCAGCAGTGGCGTGGCGGGCCTGGCCGGGGGTTTCGAAGGGAACACCATATATTTT
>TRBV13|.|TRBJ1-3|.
CASSFPALGNTIYF
TGTGCCAGCAGCTTTCCCGCGTTGGGAAACACCATATATTTT
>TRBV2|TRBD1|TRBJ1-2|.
CASRIGQANYGYTF
TGTGCCAGCAGGATCGGACAGGCCAACTATGGCTACACCTTC
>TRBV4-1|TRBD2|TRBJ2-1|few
CASSQDSGSFYEQFF
TGCGCCAGCAGCCAAGATAGCGGGAGCTTCTATGAGCAGTTCTTC
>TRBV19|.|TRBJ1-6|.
CASSIGGEGVLHSPLHF
TGTGCCAGTAGTATTGGTGGGGAGGGGGTTTTGCATTCACCCCTCCACTTT
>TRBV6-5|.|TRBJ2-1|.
CASSPSWGNNNEQFF
TGTGCCAGCAGCCCCTCTTGGGGTAATAACAATGAGCAGTTCTTC
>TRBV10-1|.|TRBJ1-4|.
CASSEADSTNEKLFF
TGCGCCAGCAGTGAGGCTGACAGCACTAATGAAAAACTGTTTTTT
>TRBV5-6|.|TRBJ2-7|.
CASSGRVPLGEQYF
TGTGCCAGCAGCGGAAGGGTCCCCCTTGGGGAGCAGTACTTC
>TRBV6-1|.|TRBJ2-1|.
CASSETQIRWVELSQFF
TGTGCCAGCAGTGAAACGCAGATCCGCTGGGTGGAGTTATCGCAGTTCTTC
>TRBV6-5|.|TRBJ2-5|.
CASSYNYNSYQETQYF
TGTGCCAGCAGTTACAATTACAATTCGTACCAAGAGACCCAGTACTTC
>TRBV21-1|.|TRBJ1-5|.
CASSRSTLRQGEQPQHF
TGTGCCAGCAGCAGGTCGACCCTTCGACAGGGTGAGCAGCCCCAGCATTTT
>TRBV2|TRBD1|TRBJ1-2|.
CASRSTGHYGYTF
TGTGCCAGCAGATCGACAGGGCACTATGGCTACACCTTC
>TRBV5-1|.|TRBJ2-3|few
CASSSRQPSYGLSTDTQYF
TGCGCCAGCAGCTCCCGACAACCAAGTTATGGGCTGAGTACAGATACGCAGTATTTT
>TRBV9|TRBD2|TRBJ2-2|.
CASSNSGRTGELFF
TGTGCCAGCAGCAATAGCGGGAGGACCGGGGAGCTGTTTTTT
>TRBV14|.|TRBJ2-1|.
CASSQELSKQFF
TGTGCCAGCAGCCAAGAGCTGAGTAAGCAGTTCTTC
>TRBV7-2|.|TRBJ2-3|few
CASSPWVGGASDTQYF
TGTGCCAGCAGCCCGTGGGTTGGGGGAGCGTCGGATACGCAGTATTTT
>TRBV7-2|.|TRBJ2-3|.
CASSLGQRTDTQYF
TGTGCCAGCAGCCTCGGACAGCGCACAGATACGCAGTATTTT
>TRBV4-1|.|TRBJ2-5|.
CASSQLSGRETQYF
TGCGCCAGCAGCCAACTTTCGGGCCGGGAGACCCAGTACTTC
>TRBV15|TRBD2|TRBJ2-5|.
CATSRALAGQETQYF
TGTGCCACCAGCAGGGCCCTAGCGGGACAAGAGACCCAGTACTTC
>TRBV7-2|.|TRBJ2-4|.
CASSSGVAKNIQYF
TGTGCCAGCAGCTCGGGGGTAGCCAAAAACATTCAGTACTTC
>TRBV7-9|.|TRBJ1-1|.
CASSRGRLNTEAFF
TGTGCCAGCAGCCGGGGACGCCTGAACACTGAAGCTTTCTTT
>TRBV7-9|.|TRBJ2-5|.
CASSFRTDGETQYF
TGTGCCAGCAGCTTCAGGACAGACGGAGAGACCCAGTACTTC
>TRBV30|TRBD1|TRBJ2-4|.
CAGNRDSNIQYF
TGTGCCGGTAATCGGGACAGCAACATTCAGTACTTC
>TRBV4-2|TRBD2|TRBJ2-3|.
CASSQGDLAGGTQYF
TGTGCCAGCAGCCAAGGGGATCTAGCGGGGGGTACGCAGTATTTT
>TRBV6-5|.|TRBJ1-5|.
CASSYKLGQPQHF
TGTGCCAGCAGTTACAAGCTGGGTCAGCCCCAGCATTTT
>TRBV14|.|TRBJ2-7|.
CASSQAATISYEQYF
TGTGCCAGCAGCCAAGCAGCAACAATCTCCTACGAGCAGTACTTC
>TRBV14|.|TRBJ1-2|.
CASSPGGYGYTF
TGTGCCAGCAGCCCCGGGGGCTATGGCTACACCTTC
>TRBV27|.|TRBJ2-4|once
CASSSPGGENIQYF
TGTGCCAGCAGTTCCCCAGGAGGAGAGAACATTCAGTACTTC
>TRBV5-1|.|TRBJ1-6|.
CASSQQGSNSPLHF
TGCGCCAGCAGCCAACAGGGTTCTAATTCACCCCTCCACTTT
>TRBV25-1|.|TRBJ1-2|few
CASSVGVYGYTF
TGTGCCAGCAGCGTTGGAGTCTATGGCTACACCTTC